The T cell receptor (beta chain) under discussion was sequenced for a study of T-cell reconstitution after alpha-beta-depleted transplantation in children. Unique molecular identifiers were incorporated during preparation of the TCRbeta library. One entry per CDR3 protein results from TCRdb running MiXCR on the PCR reads. The top ten clones hold 4.5% to 7% of a sample with approximately 390,000 distinct CDR3 sequences, about a tenth of them seen once. Only a few counts were recorded for this clonotype. This clonotype was obtained from a human donor who donated a stem cell graft to a child with acute myeloid leukemia. The sequences come from PBMCs from the stem cell graft donor, collected from the stem cell graft.

This CDR3 is CSVEDGTEGYTF. In nucleotides, the CDR3 is TGCAGCGTTGAAGACGGGACGGAGGGCTACACCTTC. The V and J genes are TRBV29-1 and TRBJ1-2, with D perhaps TRBD1 (5 bases). Trimming pared 0 bases from V and 8 bases from J, leaving 10 bases between. CDR3 size: 12 residues. Germline assignment: CDR1 SQVTM and CDR2 ANQGSEA.